One and the same sample provided the 14 T cell receptor beta chains below, sequenced in a study of molecular identifiers for immune sequencing clone quantification. TCRdb itself ran the PCR reads through MiXCR, one entry per CDR3 protein. The sample lists 6,100 or so distinct CDR3 sequences, approximately 15% seen once, with 2% to 3% in the top ten. Sample: naive CD8+ T cells from blood, with Jurkat cell RNA spiked in. Subset defined: FACS-sorted CD8+CD4-CCR7+CD45RA+ naive T cells. Receptors were obtained from a human donor in good health. Some libraries in this study had Jurkat cell RNA spiked in.

This clonotype is medium-sized by share. This chain connects TRBV30 to TRBJ2-3; 10 nucleotides align to TRBD1. Trimming cost V 6 bases and J 3 bases; bases outside gene matches: 9. This CDR3 is 15 amino acids long. Germline loops: CDR1 GTSNPN, CDR2 SVGIG (reference sequence). CDR3 in amino acids: CACSPGQGWTDTQYF. The DNA for the CDR3 is TGTGCCTGCTCCCCGGGACAGGGGTGGACAGATACGCAGTATTTT.

By share of the sample, this clonotype is medium-sized. The chain couples TRBV28 to TRBJ2-3; D is ambiguous. Germline CDR1 MDHEN, CDR2 SYDVKM. The CDR3 length is 13 residues. Trimming shortened V by 5 bases and J by 4 bases, and 10 bases separated the two germline ends. In DNA form, the CDR3 reads TGTGCCAGCAGTGAACAGAGAGCAGATACGCAGTATTTT. Protein: CASSEQRADTQYF.

This clonotype is medium-sized within its sample. The chain combines TRBV27 with TRBJ1-1, with 12 bases fitting TRBD1. The junction had 6 bases not matched to a gene; V was cut back by 0 bases and J by 4 bases. The germline V gene has CDR1 MNHEY and CDR2 SMNVEV (reference sequence). The CDR3 is 17 amino acids. CDR3: CASSLSPGQGATTEAFF. The CDR3 DNA sequence: TGTGCCAGCAGTTTATCACCGGGACAGGGGGCGACCACTGAAGCTTTCTTT.

This clonotype was observed at least ten times. The CDR3 region has the DNA TGTGCCAGCAGGCAAGCGGGATTTGGCACAGATACGCAGTATTTT. Protein sequence: CASRQAGFGTDTQYF. The gene calls are TRBV12-3 or TRBV12-4 and TRBJ2-3, with 7 nucleotides matching TRBD2. CDR3 length equals 15 residues. Trimming removed 6 bases from V and 1 base from J; junction bases left unmatched: 7.

Judged by abundance, this clonotype is medium-sized (0.01 to 0.1%). The CDR3 region has the DNA TGTGCCAGCAGCTTACGGGACATCTCCTACAATGAGCAGTTCTTC. Its translation is CASSLRDISYNEQFF. The rearrangement links TRBV7-9 to TRBJ2-1; tentatively, D is TRBD1 (6 bases). V dropped 2 bases and J dropped 0 bases, with 8 bases sitting between them. Germline V gives CDR1 SEHNR, CDR2 FQNEAQ (reference sequence). The CDR3 totals 15 residues.

This clonotype counts as medium-sized. V and J are TRBV11-3 and TRBJ2-3, with unresolved D. CDR1 and CDR2 from the germline V gene are SGHNT and YENEEA. Trimming pared 1 base from V and 6 bases from J, leaving 17 bases between. The CDR3 spans 16 residues. CDR3 DNA: TGTGCCAGCAGCTTAGGTAGCACATACCATCCGGATACGCAGTATTTT. Amino acid sequence: CASSLGSTYHPDTQYF.

In its sample, this clonotype ranks as medium-sized (0.01 to 0.1%). V is TRBV27 and J is TRBJ2-7; possible D gene TRBD1, 5 bases. The CDR3 is 14 amino acids. Trimming pared 5 bases from V and 3 bases from J, leaving 14 bases between. CDR1 and CDR2 from the germline V gene are MNHEY and SMNVEV (reference sequence). CDR3 DNA sequence: TGTGCCAGCAGTCCCCTGGGGCCAGGCTACGAGCAGTACTTC. Protein sequence: CASSPLGPGYEQYF.

This clonotype is labeled medium-sized. This chain connects TRBV7-3 to TRBJ2-7; 9 nucleotides match TRBD2. Germline V CDR1 and CDR2: SGHTA, FQGTGA. The CDR3 has 15 residues. Trimming removed 2 bases from V and 2 bases from J; junction bases left unmatched: 4. DNA of the CDR3: TGTGCCAGCAGCTTAGAAGCGGGAGGTACCTACGAGCAGTACTTC. This encodes CASSLEAGGTYEQYF.

The rearrangement uses TRBV5-4 and TRBJ2-1; a weak D match, TRBD2 (5 bases). V lost 4 bases to trimming and J lost 6 bases, with 20 bases between them. Germline V CDR1 and CDR2: SGHNT, YYREEE (reference sequence). This CDR3 region has 16 residues. The CDR3 DNA is TGTGCCAGCAGCCCGTCCGAGGGCAGACTCTGCAATGAGCAGTTCTTC. It encodes CASSPSEGRLCNEQFF.

This clonotype was seen repeatedly, ten times or more. This sequence joins TRBV12-3 or TRBV12-4 and TRBJ1-5, with a tentative D call TRBD1 (5 bases). The length of the CDR3 is 14 residues. Trimming took 6 bases from V and 7 from J, leaving 16 bases between them. The CDR3 loop is CASSFDSRDQPQHF. For the CDR3, the DNA is TGTGCCAGCAGCTTCGATAGCCGGGACCAGCCCCAGCATTTT.

A few counts support this clonotype. The J gene is TRBJ2-5, the V gene TRBV28; D gene unclear. Germline V gene lookup returns CDR1 MDHEN and CDR2 SYDVKM. V lost 3 bases to trimming and J lost 5 bases, with 13 bases between them. CDR3 length: 14 residues. CDR3 residues: CASSFMGIGETQYF. The DNA of the CDR3 is TGTGCCAGCAGTTTTATGGGGATTGGGGAGACCCAGTACTTC. The variable domain in full, completed from reference TRBV28 and TRBJ2-5, reads DVKVTQSSRYLVKRTGEKVFLECVQDMDHENMFWYRQDPGLGLRLIYFSYDVKMKEKGDIPEGYSVSREKKERFSLILESASTNQTSMYLCASSFMGIGETQYFGPGTRLLVL.

The sample holds many counts of this clonotype. CDR3 in amino acids: CASSLGPGLSYEQYF. The CDR3 coding sequence is TGTGCCAGCAGCTTAGGACCGGGCCTCTCCTACGAGCAGTACTTC. The rearrangement uses TRBV11-2 and TRBJ2-7; D not certain. Looked up from germline, CDR1 is SGHAT and CDR2 is FQNNGV. The V end was cut by 1 base, the J end by 0 bases, with 10 bases between. The CDR3 has 15 amino acids.

By frequency in the sample, this clonotype is medium-sized. The rearrangement uses TRBV28 and TRBJ2-7, with D tentatively TRBD1 (6 bases). V lost 6 bases to trimming and J lost 2 bases, with 14 bases between them. CDR1 and CDR2 (germline): MDHEN, SYDVKM. This CDR3 contains 14 residues. The CDR3 spells CASRMVDSAYEQYF. The CDR3 nucleotides are TGTGCCAGCAGGATGGTGGACAGCGCCTACGAGCAGTACTTC.

This clonotype counts as medium-sized. The J gene is TRBJ1-3, the V gene TRBV5-1; the D gene is possibly TRBD1 (5 bases). The V end was cut by 1 base, the J end by 0 bases, with 11 bases between. CDR3 size: 16 residues. CDR1 and CDR2 from the germline V gene are SGHRS and YFSETQ. This chain's CDR3 is CASSLSGHDSGNTIYF. CDR3 nucleotide sequence: TGCGCCAGCAGCTTGTCCGGACACGACTCTGGAAACACCATATATTTT.